The sample holds a few counts of the clone carrying this T cell receptor beta chain. How the authors handled the data: It was from reference gene primer amplification that nucleated cell counts were estimated. The assay was immunoSEQ multiplex PCR, and TCRdb's table has in-frame clones only and misses some. The V and J calls and clone size come from that table; D and trimming were worked out from the DNA. This sample has under 200,000 clones, with over 70% found just once. In germline, CDR1 is SGHTA, CDR2 FQGNSA. The CDR3 contains 15 residues. Deletions cut 5 bases from V and 6 bases from J, with 19 bases between. The data belong to a study of blood T cell repertoires in COVID-19. Study overall: Donors in the United States, Italy and Spain gave samples during acute or convalescent COVID-19. Sources were T cells, B-cell-depleted T cells, or PBMCs; the material itself was cDNA or gDNA.

The chain employs TRBV7-2 and TRBJ1-2; tentatively, D is TRBD1 (6 bases). The sequence was obtained from a man in his sixties or seventies with acute or convalescent COVID-19. Source material: peripheral blood. Written as DNA, the CDR3 is TGTGCCAGCAGCCATCCGGACAGCTCGGGCAATGGCTACACCTTC. Amino acid sequence: CASSHPDSSGNGYTF.